This T cell receptor beta chain was recorded in a study of circulating CD8 cells and anti-PD-1 response in melanoma (dated by TCRdb to between 2020 and 2021). Regarding the complete study: Patients received nivolumab intravenously at 3 mg/kg every 2 weeks. A total of about 11 melanoma patients were included in the TCR repertoire analysis, 4 of them responders and 7 non-responders. Patients with complete or partial responses were classified as responders; those with stable or progressive disease (RECIST v1.1) as non-responders. In on-treatment samples, a biotinylated anti-human IgG4 antibody was used to detect PD-1. The melanoma cohort had about 13 patients, seven of whom got anti-PD-1 as first-line therapy, while the other six had previously had targeted therapy or immunotherapy.

What the research found in general, with its limitations: The DNEG repertoire had the highest diversity, the PD-1 and DPOS repertoires had similar and higher clonality, and the TIGIT repertoires had the lowest diversity. Since no tumor material could be accessed, the researchers instead assessed tumor reactivity using peptide assays on expanded sorted subsets. The published TCR repertoire comparisons relied only on baseline and M1 samples from a small cohort that had few responders. Repertoires were found to be largely private between subsets, with under 7% of TRB clonotypes shared at M1, and the highest sharing was observed between DPOS and TIGIT. The authors pointed out that the cohort included both treatment-naive and previously treated patients, and that this mix could influence the results. Because material was limited, most experiments were generally run without replicates.

The sequencing machine was a NextSeq 500. Starting from around 15 ng of total RNA, TCR libraries were made with the QIAseq Immune Repertoire RNA Library Kit, Human TCR Panel. TCR libraries were sequenced on an Illumina NextSeq with a Mid Output V2 kit, using asymmetric 261x41 paired-end reads. Each TCR library was diluted to about 3.8 nM, pooled, denatured and loaded at approximately 0.99 pM. In the source study's methods: Processing of the TCR FASTQ files took place in the QIAGEN GeneGlobe Data Analysis Center, and downstream analysis was done in R 3.5.2. Clonality was calculated as one minus the Shannon entropy normalized by the log of the number of unique productive sequences. Within each subset, Fisher exact tests at 5% FDR identified TRA or TRB clonotypes differing in abundance between baseline and M1. Differentially abundant clonotypes were categorized as emerging, expanding, contracting or non-expanding/contracting. Morisita's overlap index was used to measure repertoire overlap between patients. TCRdb redid the processing of the public reads, applying fastp at Q25 and MiXCR, and retained in-frame beta chains. Every distinct CDR3 protein forms one entry, paired with its most common genes and DNA. None of the V and J calls come from the authors' own analysis; TCRdb made them. A total of hundreds of distinct CDR3 sequences appear in this sample, roughly 8.6% of them only once. The ten biggest clones cover 25% to 30% of the sample.

This clonotype is medium-sized (0.01 to 0.1%). Its antigen target is currently unknown. One base away there is no much larger clone; base qualities are not given. The germline V gene sets CDR1 to SQVTM and CDR2 to ANQGSEA. The CDR3, cysteine through phenylalanine, is 14 amino acids long. Only the CDR3 region is kept as DNA, spanning 42 bases read in frame from base 1. V lost 4 bases and J lost 7 bases, and the count of bases not matched to a germline gene is 7. Four subsets defined by PD-1 and/or TIGIT were sorted from live CD3+CD8+TCRalphabeta+ cells on a BD FACSAria II cell sorter. To characterize relevance to anti-PD-1 therapy response, circulating CD8 T cells were sorted into four subsets based on PD-1 and TIGIT expression. For each sorted CD8 T-cell subset, both the TCR alpha and TCR beta chains were sequenced. Peripheral blood was collected at three points: before the first anti-PD-1 injection, after two injections and after four injections. PBMCs were immediately isolated by Ficoll gradient centrifugation. Until use, PBMCs were stored frozen in liquid nitrogen in RPMI containing about 20% FCS and approximately 9.7% DMSO. After thawing, PBMCs were stained with a viability dye and with antibodies against CD3, CD8alpha, TCRalphabeta, PD-1 and TIGIT. The RNeasy Kit was used to extract total RNA, and all samples came in with a RIN above 7.

The rearranged segments are TRBV29-1 and TRBJ2-2; TRBD1 aligns with 9 central bases. The sample consisted of CD8+ T cells from PBMCs, taken at baseline or after one month of anti-PD-1 therapy (not recorded which). The receptor was isolated from a human donor with melanoma. The nucleotides read TGCAGCGTTGTCTCGACAGGGGGAATCGGGGAGCTGTTTTTT. It translates as CSVVSTGGIGELFF.